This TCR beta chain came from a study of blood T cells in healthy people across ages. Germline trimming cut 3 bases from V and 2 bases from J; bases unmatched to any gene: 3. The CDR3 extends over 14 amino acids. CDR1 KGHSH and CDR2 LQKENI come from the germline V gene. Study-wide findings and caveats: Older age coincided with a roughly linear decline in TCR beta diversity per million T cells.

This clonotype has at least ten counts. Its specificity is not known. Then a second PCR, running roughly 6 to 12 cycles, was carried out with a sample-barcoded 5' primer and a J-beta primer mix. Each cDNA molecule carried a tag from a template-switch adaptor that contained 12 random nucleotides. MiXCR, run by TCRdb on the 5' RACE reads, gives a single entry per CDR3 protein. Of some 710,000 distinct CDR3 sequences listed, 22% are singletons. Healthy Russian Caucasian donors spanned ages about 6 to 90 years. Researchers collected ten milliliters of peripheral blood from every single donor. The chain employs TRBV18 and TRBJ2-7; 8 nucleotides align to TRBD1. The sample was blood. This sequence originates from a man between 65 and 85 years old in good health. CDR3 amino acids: CASSPGQDPYEQYV. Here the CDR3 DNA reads TGTGCCAGCTCACCGGGACAGGACCCCTACGAGCAGTACGTC.